This entry describes one T cell receptor beta chain. The sample comes from a study of T-cell reconstitution after alpha-beta-depleted transplantation in children. There are 13 residues in the CDR3. Per germline, CDR1 SGHVS and CDR2 FQNEAQ. Trimming took off 7 bases at V and 1 base at J, with 11 bases between the two ends. Preparation of the TCRbeta library used unique molecular identifiers. TCRdb redid the calling of the PCR reads with MiXCR, one entry per CDR3 protein. The profile shows around 600,000 distinct CDR3 sequences, approximately 17% of them singletons. Specimen: PBMCs from the stem cell graft donor, collected from the stem cell graft. The sequence came from a human donor who donated a stem cell graft to a child with acute myeloid leukemia. This chain connects TRBV7-8 to TRBJ2-7; maybe TRBD1 (6 bases). CDR3: CASKITGSYEQYF. The CDR3 DNA sequence: TGTGCCAGCAAGATCACAGGGTCCTACGAGCAGTACTTC.